This paragraph covers one T cell receptor beta chain sequence. Its antigen remains unknown. The sample comes from a study of cytomegalovirus exposure and HLA in healthy donors. Using immunoSEQ multiplex PCR, the repertoire was profiled, and TCRdb retains in-frame clones only, with some absent. The profile shows 350,000 or so clones, roughly 88% of them singletons. CDR3 length: 15 residues. The germline CDR1 and CDR2 sequences are SEHNR and FQNEAQ (reference sequence). V dropped 3 bases and J dropped 0 bases, with 6 bases sitting between them. Study findings and constraints: Rare sequences made up most TCRs, while some public TCRs were found in many donors.

The chain carries TRBV7-9 and TRBJ2-6; unclear D gene. The clonotype comes from a woman under 30 in good health and CMV-seronegative. Sequencing was carried out using PBMCs. The CDR3 nucleotides are TGTGCCAGCAGCTTCCAGATCTCTGGGGCCAACGTCCTGACTTTC. This sequence encodes CASSFQISGANVLTF.